The sequence of this T cell receptor (beta chain) was determined in a study of blood T cell repertoires in COVID-19. For the study at large: COVID-19 samples, acute and convalescent, were from the United States, Italy and Spain. The cDNA or gDNA used as material had been derived from T cells, B-cell-depleted T cells, or PBMCs.

This clone was observed a single time. V lost 7 bases, J lost 7 bases, and 10 bases lay in between. The CDR3 loop spans 11 amino acids. Per the authors' pipeline: How many nucleated cells were present was estimated from reference gene primer amplification. The repertoire was sequenced with immunoSEQ multiplex PCR; TCRdb's copy has only in-frame clones and lacks some. The DNA gave D and trimming, while V, J and clone size come from that table. The table includes 200,000 to 250,000 clones, about 87% detected once. What was sequenced was peripheral blood. The clonotype was recovered from a man in his 70s with acute or convalescent COVID-19. This sequence joins TRBV12-3 or TRBV12-4 and TRBJ2-5, with D possibly matching TRBD1 (6 bases). The CDR3 DNA sequence: TGTGCCAGCACCCAGGACAGGACCCAGTACTTC. Its protein product is CASTQDRTQYF.